These T cell receptor beta chains were read from a single sample in a study of T-cell memory formation after mild COVID-19. MiXCR, applied by TCRdb to the 5' RACE reads, yields one record per CDR3 protein. The sample has roughly 510,000 distinct CDR3 sequences, roughly 17% seen once; the top ten hold just over 8%. Sequencing was carried out using PBMCs or a T cell subset sorted from them (not recorded which). The receptors come from an adult woman who had mild COVID-19 (a few samples of this study predate the infection). Cell type and time point are not known. The CDR3 runs from the conserved cysteine through the conserved F or W. The D gene is left open where the match is weak. Expanded clones get a size class; other rows say once, few or many, or leave the size out.

>NA|many|TRBJ1-2|TRBV24-1
TGTGCCACCAGTGACCTCAGGTCCGGGGGGTATGGCTACACCTTC
CATSDLRSGGYGYTF
>NA|NA|TRBJ2-3|TRBV11-3
TGTGCCAGCAGCGCCTGGGGGAAGGCCACAGATACGCAGTATTTT
CASSAWGKATDTQYF
>NA|many|TRBJ2-7|TRBV7-9
TGTGCCAGCAGCCAACCCCCGGGCCCCGAGAAGTACTTC
CASSQPPGPEKYF
>NA|few|TRBJ2-2|TRBV13
TGTGCCAGCAGGGAGGATCGGAGGGGCTACACCGGGGAGCTGTTTTTT
CASREDRRGYTGELFF
>NA|NA|TRBJ1-5|TRBV11-2
TGTGCCAGCAGCCCGAATTCAAGGGGTAAGAGCAATCAGCCCCAGCATTTT
CASSPNSRGKSNQPQHF
>TRBD2|few|TRBJ2-1|TRBV20-1
TGCAGTGCGAGCCTTAGCGGGAGTGGCTACAATGAGCAGTTCTTC
CSASLSGSGYNEQFF
>TRBD1|few|TRBJ2-5|TRBV6-4
TGTGCCAGCGTTACCGGGACAGGGGACGACGAGACCCAGTACTTC
CASVTGTGDDETQYF
>TRBD1|few|TRBJ1-2|TRBV6-5
TGTGCCAGCAGTTACTCGTCGGGGACAGGGCTCTATGGCTACACCTTC
CASSYSSGTGLYGYTF
>NA|few|TRBJ2-3|TRBV29-1
TGCAGCGTTGAAGGCGGGTCCTGGGATACGCAGTATTTT
CSVEGGSWDTQYF
>NA|few|TRBJ2-1|TRBV6-2/TRBV6-3
TGTGCCAGCAGTGCCCCTTCTAATGAGCAGTTCTTC
CASSAPSNEQFF
>TRBD1|NA|TRBJ2-7|TRBV10-3
TGTGCCATCAGTGACGGACAGGCACCCGAGCAGTACTTC
CAISDGQAPEQYF
>NA|NA|TRBJ1-5|TRBV27
TGTGCCAGCAGTTTATCGAGTCAGAATAGCAATCAGCCCCAGCATTTT
CASSLSSQNSNQPQHF
>NA|few|TRBJ2-5|TRBV5-1
TGCGCCAGCAGCCCTCAGGGGGGGCTAAATATAGAGACCCAGTACTTC
CASSPQGGLNIETQYF
>NA|NA|TRBJ2-1|TRBV25-1
TGTGCCAGCAGTGCAGACCGGGACACCACCTACAATGAGCAGTTCTTC
CASSADRDTTYNEQFF
>NA|NA|TRBJ1-1|TRBV7-3
TGTGCCAGCAGCTTAACTTCAGCGCTAGGGACTGAAGCTTTCTTT
CASSLTSALGTEAFF
>TRBD2|few|TRBJ2-1|TRBV29-1
TGCAGCGTGGAAGGACTAGCGGGAGGGGAGCAGTTCTTC
CSVEGLAGGEQFF
>NA|few|TRBJ2-2|TRBV4-1
TGCGCCAGCAGCCAAGAGGGGCACAGGGTGAACACCGGGGAGCTGTTTTTT
CASSQEGHRVNTGELFF
>NA|few|TRBJ2-4|TRBV12-3/TRBV12-4
TGTGCCAGCAGTCCCTACATACAACAGGACATCAAAAACATTCAGTACTTC
CASSPYIQQDIKNIQYF
>TRBD1|few|TRBJ2-2|TRBV6-5
TGTGCCAGCAGTCGACCGGGACAGGGGGCGACCGGGGAGCTGTTTTTT
CASSRPGQGATGELFF
>NA|few|TRBJ1-5|TRBV6-5
TGTGCCAGCAGTCCACAGGGACATCAGCCCCAGCATTTT
CASSPQGHQPQHF
>NA|NA|TRBJ1-2|TRBV6-1
TGTGCCAGCACGCAGCCACTCTCCTATGGCTACACCTTC
CASTQPLSYGYTF
>TRBD1|few|TRBJ2-3|TRBV15
TGTGCCACCAGCAGAGGAGGACAGGGTAGGGCGGATACGCAGTATTTT
CATSRGGQGRADTQYF
>TRBD2|NA|TRBJ2-3|TRBV7-8
TGTGCCAGCACCAGGGGCCTAGCGGGAGATACGCAGTATTTT
CASTRGLAGDTQYF
>TRBD1|few|TRBJ1-5|TRBV19
TGTGCCAGTAGTCCCTCGCCCCACAGGGGGCTCGATCAGCCCCAGCATTTT
CASSPSPHRGLDQPQHF
>TRBD2|NA|TRBJ2-1|TRBV4-3
TGCGCCAGCAGCCAAGAACGAGCGGGACCCGGTTACAATGAGCAGTTCTTC
CASSQERAGPGYNEQFF
>NA|few|TRBJ2-7|TRBV7-2
TGTGCCAGCAGCTTAGTTGGGGCAGGGAGCTCCTACGAGCAGTACTTC
CASSLVGAGSSYEQYF
>TRBD2|once|TRBJ2-1|TRBV7-8
TGTGCCAGCAGCTTAGTTTTAAATTTGCGGGAGGGCTACAATGAGCAGTTCTTC
CASSLVLNLREGYNEQFF
>NA|NA|TRBJ2-2|TRBV4-3
TGCGCCAGCAGCCAAAAACCGGGGGCCAACACCGGGGAGCTGTTTTTT
CASSQKPGANTGELFF
>TRBD2|once|TRBJ2-3|TRBV30
TGTGCCTGGATCGGAGCGGGGCACGGCACAGATACGCAGTATTTT
CAWIGAGHGTDTQYF
>NA|few|TRBJ1-2|TRBV5-1
TGCGCCAGCAGCCCCGACACAGGCCTCTATGGCTACACCTTC
CASSPDTGLYGYTF
>NA|NA|TRBJ2-1|TRBV11-1
TGTGCCAGCAGCTTAGTAGGAGGGGTTGGAGGTGAGCAGTTCTTC
CASSLVGGVGGEQFF
>TRBD1|NA|TRBJ2-2|TRBV12-3/TRBV12-4
TGTGCCAGCCGGGACAGGATGAACACCGGGGAGCTGTTTTTT
CASRDRMNTGELFF
>TRBD1|few|TRBJ2-7|TRBV20-1
TGCAGTGCTAGAGAACGACAGGGGTTCAGCTACGAGCAGTACTTC
CSARERQGFSYEQYF
>TRBD2|few|TRBJ2-7|TRBV11-1
TGTGCCAGCAGCTCCCTAGGGACTAGCAGTTACGAGCAGTACTTC
CASSSLGTSSYEQYF
>NA|NA|TRBJ2-5|TRBV25-1
TGTGCCAGCAGCCCCGCGGGGTCGGAGACCCAGTACTTC
CASSPAGSETQYF
>NA|few|TRBJ1-2|TRBV4-1
TGCGCCAGCAGCCAAGCATACGACAGGTCGGGTAACTATGGCTACACCTTC
CASSQAYDRSGNYGYTF
>TRBD2|few|TRBJ2-1|TRBV2
TGTGCCAGCAGACCCGGGACTAGCGTCCTCAATGAGCAGTTCTTC
CASRPGTSVLNEQFF
>NA|few|TRBJ2-1|TRBV9
TGTGCCAGCAGCTCAATAGGAGGCGTCAATGAGCAGTTCTTC
CASSSIGGVNEQFF
>NA|NA|TRBJ2-5|TRBV20-1
TGCAGTGCTCTACCCGGGACCCAAGAGACCCAGTACTTC
CSALPGTQETQYF
>NA|NA|TRBJ2-5|TRBV24-1
TGTGCCACCAGTTTAAGTGGGAGGACCCAGTACTTC
CATSLSGRTQYF
>TRBD1|few|TRBJ2-7|TRBV6-5
TGTGCCAGCAGTAAAACAGGGGGTTTCGACGAGCAGTACTTC
CASSKTGGFDEQYF
>NA|NA|TRBJ2-4|TRBV7-2
TGTGCCAGCAGCTTAGACGTGAACATTCAGTACTTC
CASSLDVNIQYF
>NA|NA|TRBJ2-5|TRBV5-6
TGTGCCAGCAGCCTACAGGGGGGGGAGGAGACCCAGTACTTC
CASSLQGGEETQYF
>NA|few|TRBJ2-3|TRBV29-1
TGCAGCGTTGCTGTTGTCTCGGATACGCAGTATTTT
CSVAVVSDTQYF
>TRBD1|NA|TRBJ1-2|TRBV6-6
TGTGCCAGCAGTTTTATCCAGCCAGAATACTCGGGACAGTCAGGACACTATGGCTACACCTTC
CASSFIQPEYSGQSGHYGYTF
>NA|NA|TRBJ2-2|TRBV9
TGTGCCAGCAGCTTTAGCAGCGGAAACACCGGGGAGCTGTTTTTT
CASSFSSGNTGELFF
>TRBD1|NA|TRBJ1-2|TRBV2
TGTGCCAGCAGTGAGGACAGGGGGTTCTATGGCTACACCTTC
CASSEDRGFYGYTF